This entry lists 2 T cell receptor beta chains sequenced from one sample in a study of blood T cell repertoires in COVID-19. Libraries were prepared by immunoSEQ multiplex PCR; TCRdb keeps only in-frame clonotypes and omits some of them. Seen here are approximately 250,000 clones, approximately 89% observed once, and the top ten hold approximately 3%. Sequencing input: PBMCs or T cells enriched from blood (not recorded which). All receptors derive from a man aged 35-49 years who had been exposed to COVID-19.

The CDR3 DNA reads as TGTGCCAGCAGCCAAGTATTCGACTATAGCGAAGGTGAGCAGTTCTTC. Translating gives CASSQVFDYSEGEQFF. The chain uses TRBV3-1 (or the pseudogene TRBV3-2) and TRBJ2-1; TRBD2 might be the D (5 bases). Germline V CDR1 and CDR2: LGHDT, YNNKEL (reference sequence). The V end was cut by 1 base, the J end by 9 bases, with 19 bases between. The length of the CDR3 is 16 residues.

The chain couples TRBV4-1 to TRBJ1-5; D uncertain. Germline V gene sequence: CDR1 MGHRA, CDR2 YSYEKL. The CDR3 consists of 15 residues. V lost 2 bases and J 2 bases, leaving 10 bases between the germline ends. The CDR3 is CASSQLWGGNQPQHF. CDR3 sequence (DNA): TGCGCCAGCAGCCAATTATGGGGAGGCAATCAGCCCCAGCATTTT.